Listed below are T cell receptor beta chains from one sample, sequenced in a study of shared clonotypes between healthy human individuals. Data came from immunoSEQ multiplex PCR; TCRdb stores just in-frame clones and leaves some out. The profile shows about 710,000 clones, over 55% of them singletons. Sequencing was performed on memory CD4+ T cells sorted from blood. All receptors come from a woman aged 25 to 39 in good health. Both conserved end residues are part of each CDR3. A D gene is named only where the DNA matches it firmly. Only part of the rows carry a size: once, few, many, or a class if the clone is expanded.

CDR3 | DNA | J | size | V | D
CASSLAPPREAEAFF | TGTGCCAGCAGTTTGGCCCCCCCCAGGGAGGCTGAAGCTTTCTTT | TRBJ1-1 | - | TRBV28 | -
CASSTPRSNEQFF | TGTGCCAGCAGCACACCTAGGTCCAATGAGCAGTTCTTC | TRBJ2-1 | - | TRBV5-4 | -
CAWHGNTIYF | TGTGCCTGGCATGGAAACACCATATATTTT | TRBJ1-3 | - | TRBV30 | -
CASSFNGQSNTGELFF | TGTGCCAGCAGTTTTAATGGACAGTCGAACACCGGGGAGCTGTTTTTT | TRBJ2-2 | - | TRBV28 | -
CASSRIGQPGYEQYF | TGTGCCAGCAGTCGAATAGGTCAACCTGGCTACGAGCAGTACTTC | TRBJ2-7 | - | TRBV27 | -
CASSSSGSDTGELFF | TGCGCCAGCAGCTCTAGCGGGAGTGACACCGGGGAGCTGTTTTTT | TRBJ2-2 | - | TRBV5-1 | TRBD2
CASTKDRGRVTNYGYTF | TGTGCCAGCACAAAGGACAGGGGTAGAGTTACTAACTATGGCTACACCTTC | TRBJ1-2 | few | TRBV28 | TRBD1
CATSRQTTTALSVVGELFF | TGTGCCACCAGCAGACAAACAACGACAGCGCTTAGTGTCGTCGGGGAGCTGTTTTTT | TRBJ2-2 | - | TRBV15 | -
CASSGDRVLFGRHEQYF | TGTGCCAGCAGTGGGGACAGAGTTCTTTTCGGCCGCCACGAGCAGTACTTC | TRBJ2-7 | - | TRBV6-1 | TRBD1
CASSRASSSATDTQYF | TGTGCCAGCAGCCGGGCTAGTAGCTCAGCCACAGATACGCAGTATTTT | TRBJ2-3 | - | TRBV4-2 | -
CASSLAQRTGGAAYF | TGTGCCAGCAGCTTAGCACAGAGGACAGGGGGCGCGGCGTACTTC | TRBJ2-7 | - | TRBV11-3 | TRBD1
CASSYSIAMNTEAFF | TGTGCCAGCAGTTACTCGATCGCGATGAACACTGAAGCTTTCTTT | TRBJ1-1 | - | TRBV6-5 | -
CASRAVISLYGYTF | TGTGCCAGCAGGGCGGTTATTTCCCTTTATGGCTACACCTTC | TRBJ1-2 | - | TRBV28 | -
CASMRVFNEKLFF | TGTGCCAGCATGAGAGTCTTTAATGAAAAACTGTTTTTT | TRBJ1-4 | - | TRBV6-1 | -
CASSEHARTSGRDSDTQYF | TGCGCCAGCAGTGAGCACGCCCGGACTAGCGGGAGGGATTCGGATACGCAGTATTTT | TRBJ2-3 | - | TRBV10-1 | TRBD2
CASSHTDRIGGKLFF | TGTGCCAGCAGCCATACTGACCGGATTGGGGGAAAACTGTTTTTT | TRBJ1-4 | few | TRBV7-9 | -
CASISTENYGYTF | TGTGCCAGCATCTCGACAGAAAACTATGGCTACACCTTC | TRBJ1-2 | - | TRBV28 | -
CASSQLGLAGGTEQFF | TGTGCCAGCAGTCAACTTGGACTAGCGGGAGGGACTGAGCAGTTCTTC | TRBJ2-1 | - | TRBV14 | TRBD2
CASSFTSGSSYNEQFF | TGCGCCAGCAGCTTTACTAGCGGGAGCTCCTACAATGAGCAGTTCTTC | TRBJ2-1 | few | TRBV5-1 | TRBD2
CASSSSGTSGIWQFF | TGTGCCAGTAGTTCGTCCGGGACTAGCGGGATTTGGCAGTTCTTC | TRBJ2-1 | once | TRBV19 | TRBD2
CASREAGVTYEQYF | TGTGCCAGCAGGGAAGCGGGGGTTACGTACGAGCAGTACTTC | TRBJ2-7 | - | TRBV6-1 | TRBD2
CASRTSRGAANEKLFF | TGTGCCAGCAGGACCTCCAGGGGCGCGGCTAATGAAAAACTGTTTTTT | TRBJ1-4 | - | TRBV28 | -
CAWNGAGEKLFF | TGTGCCTGGAATGGTGCTGGGGAAAAACTGTTTTTT | TRBJ1-4 | - | TRBV30 | -
CASSRDRGTKNIQYF | TGTGCCAGCAGTCGGGACAGGGGTACCAAAAACATTCAGTACTTC | TRBJ2-4 | - | TRBV28 | TRBD1
CASSNTLVAFF | TGTGCCAGCAGCAACACGCTCGTCGCGTTCTTC | TRBJ2-1 | - | TRBV28 | -
CASSLNPGLNEQFF | TGCGCCAGCAGCTTGAATCCAGGGCTCAATGAGCAGTTCTTC | TRBJ2-1 | - | TRBV5-1 | -
CASSRDSNTGELFF | TGCGCCAGCAGCCGGGACAGTAACACCGGGGAGCTGTTTTTT | TRBJ2-2 | - | TRBV5-1 | TRBD1
CASSASSGVTGELFF | TGTGCCAGCAGTGCGTCTAGCGGGGTAACCGGGGAGCTGTTTTTT | TRBJ2-2 | - | TRBV6-4 | TRBD2
CSARVTIGAFF | TGCAGTGCTAGAGTGACAATCGGCGCTTTCTTT | TRBJ1-1 | - | TRBV20-1 | -
CASSGALRREKLFF | TGTGCCAGCAGTGGGGCGCTTCGTCGGGAAAAACTGTTTTTT | TRBJ1-4 | few | TRBV2 | -
CASSQDTSGANVLTF | TGCGCCAGCAGCCAGGACACCTCTGGGGCCAACGTCCTGACTTTC | TRBJ2-6 | - | TRBV4-1 | -
CASSSTVLTTGELFF | TGTGCCAGCAGCTCGACAGTCCTGACCACCGGGGAGCTGTTTTTT | TRBJ2-2 | many | TRBV7-2 | -
CASSLDPGRGRQFF | TGTGCCAGCAGCTTAGATCCCGGCAGGGGACGGCAGTTCTTC | TRBJ2-1 | - | TRBV11-3 | -
CASRGEVGQYF | TGTGCCAGTCGGGGGGAGGTAGGGCAGTATTTT | TRBJ2-3 | once | TRBV28 | TRBD2
CARSNDTRASGELFF | TGTGCCAGAAGCAACGATACCAGGGCTTCGGGGGAGCTGTTTTTT | TRBJ2-2 | - | TRBV5-3 | -
CASSPMSWGHEQYF | TGTGCCAGCAGTCCCATGTCGTGGGGACACGAGCAGTACTTC | TRBJ2-7 | few | TRBV11-2 | -
CAIKRQGALGNTIYF | TGTGCCATCAAGAGACAGGGGGCACTTGGAAACACCATATATTTT | TRBJ1-3 | once | TRBV10-3 | TRBD1
CASSLGQALRGTEAFF | TGTGCCAGCAGCTTAGGCCAAGCCCTACGGGGCACTGAAGCTTTCTTT | TRBJ1-1 | - | TRBV7-9 | -
CASRTSGRNNEQFF | TGCGCCAGCAGGACTAGCGGGAGAAACAATGAGCAGTTCTTC | TRBJ2-1 | - | TRBV4-1 | TRBD2
CASTGVNTEAFF | TGTGCCAGCACCGGGGTGAACACTGAAGCTTTCTTT | TRBJ1-1 | - | TRBV6-5 | -
CASSPLYGGGYTF | TGTGCCAGCTCCCCACTCTATGGAGGTGGCTACACCTTC | TRBJ1-2 | few | TRBV6-1 | -
CSVAGGTWTGELFF | TGCAGCGTTGCAGGGGGCACTTGGACCGGGGAGCTGTTTTTT | TRBJ2-2 | - | TRBV29-1 | TRBD1
CASSLLPQGDEQFF | TGTGCCAGCAGTTTACTTCCTCAGGGTGATGAGCAGTTCTTC | TRBJ2-1 | - | TRBV27 | -
CASSILQNYGYTF | TGTGCCAGTAGTATTTTACAAAACTATGGCTACACCTTC | TRBJ1-2 | - | TRBV19 | -
CSVDSGGGYEQYF | TGCAGCGTTGATTCCGGGGGCGGGTACGAGCAGTACTTC | TRBJ2-7 | few | TRBV29-1 | -
CASTQLTSYNEQFF | TGTGCCAGCACTCAGCTGACCTCCTACAATGAGCAGTTCTTC | TRBJ2-1 | - | TRBV2 | -
CASSFSLMNTEAFF | TGTGCCAGCAGTTTCAGCTTAATGAACACTGAAGCTTTCTTT | TRBJ1-1 | - | TRBV11-2 | -
CASSLLTGAYEQYF | TGCGCCAGCAGCTTGTTGACAGGGGCCTACGAGCAGTACTTC | TRBJ2-7 | few | TRBV5-1 | TRBD1
CATLTSLTDTQYF | TGTGCCACCCTGACTAGTCTCACAGATACGCAGTATTTT | TRBJ2-3 | - | TRBV28 | -
CASSQGSLPNANTGELFF | TGTGCCAGCAGCCAAGGGTCCCTCCCTAACGCGAACACCGGGGAGCTGTTTTTT | TRBJ2-2 | - | TRBV4-2 | -
CASSLASPGYNEQFF | TGCGCCAGCAGCTTGGCGAGTCCCGGTTACAATGAGCAGTTCTTC | TRBJ2-1 | - | TRBV5-1 | -
CASSLLTWRGYTF | TGTGCCAGCAGCCTTCTAACCTGGCGAGGCTACACCTTC | TRBJ1-2 | - | TRBV7-8 | -
CASSSVAGGPYNEQFF | TGCGCCAGCAGCTCCGTAGCGGGAGGGCCCTACAATGAGCAGTTCTTC | TRBJ2-1 | once | TRBV5-1 | TRBD2
CATSRAQTASWLGYTF | TGTGCCACCAGCAGAGCCCAGACAGCCTCTTGGTTAGGCTACACCTTC | TRBJ1-2 | - | TRBV15 | -
CASSRDRGGQRPYGYTF | TGTGCCAGCAGTCGGGACAGGGGAGGTCAGAGGCCCTATGGCTACACCTTC | TRBJ1-2 | - | TRBV11-3 | TRBD1
CASSQPTRLSEQYF | TGCGCCAGCAGCCAACCTACAAGGCTATCCGAGCAGTACTTC | TRBJ2-7 | - | TRBV4-1 | -
CASMGPRRFF | TGCGCCAGCATGGGCCCTAGGCGGTTCTTC | TRBJ2-1 | - | TRBV5-1 | -
CASSSPLGSGSSYEQYF | TGTGCCAGCAGCTCTCCCCTTGGTAGCGGGAGCTCCTACGAGCAGTACTTC | TRBJ2-7 | medium-sized | TRBV7-9 | TRBD2
CASSAPGLDFYEQYF | TGTGCCAGCAGCGCACCGGGACTCGACTTCTACGAGCAGTACTTC | TRBJ2-7 | - | TRBV7-9 | -